This record covers a single T cell receptor (beta chain). The antigen is undetermined. The data derive from a study of shared clonotypes between healthy human individuals. Study findings and constraints: Shared across several donors were about 4.6% of the naive CD4 clonotypes. Generally, naive subsets (rather than memory subsets) showed larger estimated richness.

The length of the CDR3 is 16 residues. Trimming pared 5 bases from V and 2 bases from J, leaving 16 bases between. The germline CDR1 and CDR2 sequences are MNHEY and SMNVEV (reference sequence). Deep was the level at which the assay was run. The authors split each subset's genomic DNA evenly across several immunoSEQ plates. Here immunoSEQ multiplex PCR was the method, and the copy in TCRdb shows in-frame clones only, minus some. Of some 1.5 million clones detected, about 98% appear once; the ten largest clones hold about 0.42%. The source is a man aged 25-45 years in good health. Input material: naive CD4+ T cells sorted from blood. Subset indicated: CD45RA+ positively selected. The V and J genes are TRBV27 and TRBJ1-5; tentatively, D is TRBD1 (5 bases). CDR3 sequence: CASSPHVGDGNQPQHF. CDR3 DNA sequence: TGTGCCAGCAGTCCCCACGTGGGGGACGGCAATCAGCCCCAGCATTTT.